What follows are 2 T cell receptor beta chains derived from one specimen sequenced in a study of blood T cell repertoires in COVID-19. Sequencing used immunoSEQ multiplex PCR; TCRdb keeps in-frame clones, though not all of them. The data contain some 230,000 clones, roughly four fifths of them singletons. Sequencing input: peripheral blood. These receptors originate from a woman aged 55 to 70 with acute or convalescent COVID-19.

The rearrangement uses TRBV28 and TRBJ1-2; the match to TRBD1 covers 9 bases. The CDR3 is made up of 15 amino acids. The junction had 7 bases not matched to a gene; V was cut back by 6 bases and J by 2 bases. The germline V gene has CDR1 MDHEN and CDR2 SYDVKM. This CDR3 is CASRPGQGGNYGYTF. For the CDR3, the DNA is TGTGCCAGCAGACCGGGACAGGGTGGGAACTATGGCTACACCTTC.

The CDR3 nucleotides read TGTGCCAGCAGCCTTCCCGGGACAGGGCTAGGCTACACCTTC. This translates into CASSLPGTGLGYTF. V gene TRBV5-4 combines with J gene TRBJ1-2, with 9 bases identical to TRBD1. CDR1 is SGHNT, CDR2 YYREEE, per germline (reference sequence). J was trimmed by 8 bases and V by 4 bases; bases with no gene match: 9. The CDR3 length is 14 residues.